This T cell receptor (beta chain) was identified in a study of blood T cell repertoires in COVID-19. Study as a whole: There were acute and convalescent COVID-19 samples, and they came from the United States, Italy and Spain.

The assay was immunoSEQ multiplex PCR, and TCRdb's table has in-frame clones only and misses some. The sample includes approximately 250,000 clones, approximately 89% of them seen just once. This CDR3 has 10 residues. Germline values: CDR1 MNHEY, CDR2 SVGAGI. Trimming left V 10 bases short and J 3 bases short, with 6 bases between. The specimen was PBMCs or T cells enriched from blood (not recorded which). The chain recombines TRBV6-5 with TRBJ1-2, with D possibly TRBD1 on 6 matching bases. The sequence came from a man aged 35-49 years who had been exposed to COVID-19. CDR3 sequence: CATGDYGYTF. CDR3 DNA: TGTGCCACAGGGGACTATGGCTACACCTTC.